This TCR beta chain is from a study of OX40 agonist ivuxolimab in advanced cancers. Findings of the study overall: The authors also found low normalized T-cell clonal expansion in some nonresponders.

Germline CDR1 SGHRS, CDR2 YFSETQ. This CDR3 comprises 15 residues. The V segment lost 6 bases and the J segment 3 bases; nucleotides outside the gene matches: 5. Clones were read by immunoSEQ multiplex PCR, and TCRdb kept only the in-frame ones, dropping some. The sample lists about 73,000 clones, around 85% occurring once. Concerning this clone: The target antigen is unknown.

This sequence was found in an adult with an advanced solid tumor such as melanoma, head and neck, liver or kidney cancer. This specimen was CD4+ or CD8+ T cells sorted from blood, taken in a trial of the OX40 agonist ivuxolimab. This chain links TRBV5-1 with TRBJ1-4, with 10 bases lining up with TRBD1. DNA of the CDR3: TGCGCCAGCAAAGACAGGGGGCGCGCTAATGAAAAACTGTTTTTT. Amino acid sequence: CASKDRGRANEKLFF.